The 6 T cell receptor beta chains reported below all come from one sample, sequenced in a study of identical twins (dated by TCRdb to 2016 to 2018). The protocol used for the library was 5' RACE. TCRdb lists the instrument as Illumina HiSeq 2000. TCRdb's own reprocessing of the public reads used fastp at Q25 and MiXCR and kept productive beta chains. Entries are consolidated by CDR3 protein sequence, retaining the most common genes and DNA. For this sample there are roughly 720,000 distinct CDR3 sequences; 15% to 20% appear just once. The ten largest clones represent over 10% of the sample. In addition, the sample was reused for a study of T cells expressing NK-cell markers.

Sequencing was carried out using PBMCs. Receptor source: a woman younger than 35 in good health.

This clonotype appeared a few times. The CDR3 region is CAISEPTETYNEQFF. CDR3 bases: TGTGCCATCAGTGAGCCTACAGAGACCTACAATGAGCAGTTCTTC. This chain connects TRBV10-3 to TRBJ2-1; no reliable D call. Germline CDR1 ENHRY, CDR2 SYGVKD. V was pared by 2 bases and J by 2 bases, with 10 bases between. The CDR3 extends over 15 amino acids.

The chain uses TRBV5-1 and TRBJ2-1; D not resolved. There are 14 residues in the CDR3. Germline V gene data show CDR1 as SGHRS and CDR2 as YFSETQ. The germline V and J ends were trimmed by 4 bases and 5 bases, with 13 bases remaining between them. CDR3 region: CASSRDPKNNEQFF. The CDR3 DNA is TGCGCCAGCAGCCGTGACCCGAAGAACAATGAGCAGTTCTTC.

The gene calls are TRBV2 and TRBJ2-5; D is tentatively TRBD1 or TRBD2 (5 bases each). The germline V gene has CDR1 SNHLY and CDR2 FYNNEI. The V gene lost 5 bases and the J gene lost 9 bases, with 16 bases spanning the gap. There are 13 residues in the CDR3. The chain's CDR3 is CASSSTRGDAQYF. The CDR3 DNA reads as TGTGCCAGCAGTTCGACCAGAGGGGATGCCCAGTACTTC. Supplemented by reference TRBV2 and TRBJ2-5, the full variable domain reads EPEVTQTPSHQVTQMGQEVILRCVPISNHLYFYWYRQILGQKVEFLVSFYNNEISEKSEIFDDQFSVERPDGSNFTLKIRSTKLEDSAMYFCASSSTRGDAQYFGPGTRLLVL.

The chain combines TRBV7-2 with TRBJ2-4; 7 nucleotides align to TRBD2. V gave up 5 bases and J gave up 4 bases; unmatched junction bases: 8. The CDR3 has 15 residues. The V gene's germline CDR1 is SGHTA and CDR2 FQGNSA. The CDR3 sequence: CASSPGLDLKNIQYF. The CDR3 bases are TGTGCCAGCAGCCCAGGACTAGATCTAAAAAACATTCAGTACTTC.

The chain couples TRBV5-1 to TRBJ2-7, with D possibly matching TRBD1 (6 bases). V shed 0 bases and J shed 3 bases, with 13 bases lying between them. Germline CDR1 SGHRS, CDR2 YFSETQ. The length of the CDR3 is 15 residues. The CDR3 DNA reads TGCGCCAGCAGCTTGGCACAGGGTTCTTTCTACGAGCAGTACTTC. Translation gives CASSLAQGSFYEQYF.

The CDR3 nucleotides read TGCAGCGTTAGTGGAGGGGAAACCTCCTACGAGCAGTACTTC. Its translation: CSVSGGETSYEQYF. The chain uses TRBV29-1 and TRBJ2-7, with a tentative D call TRBD2 (6 bases). V lost 5 bases and J lost 0, with 14 bases in between. Looked up from germline, CDR1 is SQVTM and CDR2 is ANQGSEA. This CDR3 has 14 residues.